Described below is a single T cell receptor beta chain sequence and its context. Its matching antigen is unknown. The data belong to a study of T cell repertoires in cytomegalovirus infection. Study in general: Matching HLA type and CMV infection were both indicated by public TCR beta signatures. General observations from the study: HLA-C-restricted CMV-specific TCR beta clonotypes prevailed in the ex vivo response.

The germline V gene encodes CDR1 ENHRY and CDR2 SYGVKD. CDR3 length: 16 amino acids. Trimming took 6 bases from V and 0 from J, leaving 15 bases between them. TCRdb re-derived calls from the reads in MiXCR, one entry per CDR3 protein. Altogether fewer than 550,000 distinct CDR3 sequences are present, around 27% being singletons, with the ten largest covering about 12%. J is TRBJ1-3 and V is TRBV10-3; D is unresolved. The sequenced material came from PBMCs. This TCR was recovered from a human donor in good health (CMV status not recorded). Some clones in this sample may be carry-over from other donors' samples. The CDR3 sequence: CAISTDPSISGNTIYF. As DNA, the CDR3 is TGTGCCATCAGCACAGACCCCTCAATCTCTGGAAACACCATATATTTT.